This T cell receptor beta chain was profiled in a study of cytomegalovirus exposure and HLA in healthy donors. Study findings and constraints: By HLA locus, TCR association rates varied in a later analysis, with DRB1 showing the most and HLA-C the fewest. It was shown in a later analysis that HLA-associated TCR beta chains were more clonally expanded than other, equally common chains. Rare sequences made up most TCRs, while some public TCRs were found in many donors. The authors listed roughly 150 TCR beta chains as cytomegalovirus-associated.

PCR was performed using 60 Vbeta and 13 Jbeta primers. The repertoire was sequenced with immunoSEQ multiplex PCR; TCRdb's copy has only in-frame clones and lacks some. In the table there are 160,000 or so clones, roughly 80% of which are singletons. Notes on this clone: The target antigen is unknown.

The CDR3 totals 15 residues. Per germline, CDR1 LGHNA and CDR2 YSLEER. The V end was cut by 4 bases, the J end by 5 bases, with 18 bases between. This receptor was identified in a man aged 25-45 years in good health and CMV-seronegative. Specimen: PBMCs. This chain connects TRBV4-3 to TRBJ2-7, with D perhaps TRBD1 (6 bases). CDR3 nucleotides: TGCGCCAGCAGCCCCTTCGACAGGTCCTTGGACGAGCAGTACTTC. This codes for CASSPFDRSLDEQYF.